This is a list of T cell receptor beta chains from one sample in a study of response to subunit inactivated influenza vaccine. From the RT-PCR reads, TCRdb called clonotypes with MiXCR, one entry per CDR3 protein. The sample contains around 650,000 distinct CDR3 sequences, around 14% of which appear only once. The source was PBMCs from blood, collected 11 to 12 days after vaccination. Source of these receptors: a man aged 45-65 years who received an inactivated influenza vaccine. Both conserved end residues are part of each CDR3. D genes are given only for firm matches. A clone size is listed for some rows: how often the clone was seen (once, few, many), or a class if it is expanded.

d_gene: TRBD1
abundance: -
v_gene: TRBV24-1
j_gene: TRBJ2-3
CDR3nt: TGTGCCACCAGTGATTTACTCAGGGGGAGCACAGATACGCAGTATTTT
CDR3aa: CATSDLLRGSTDTQYF

d_gene: -
abundance: -
v_gene: TRBV20-1
j_gene: TRBJ1-1
CDR3nt: TGCAGTGCTAGAGATTGGGCGGGGGGCACTGAAGCTTTCTTT
CDR3aa: CSARDWAGGTEAFF

d_gene: -
abundance: -
v_gene: TRBV7-2
j_gene: TRBJ1-2
CDR3nt: TGTGCCAGCAGCTTAGCTTTGACTTTTAACTATGGCTACACCTTC
CDR3aa: CASSLALTFNYGYTF

d_gene: -
abundance: -
v_gene: TRBV28
j_gene: TRBJ2-6
CDR3nt: TGTGCCAGCGTACTCTCTGGGGCCAACGTCCTGACTTTC
CDR3aa: CASVLSGANVLTF

d_gene: TRBD1
abundance: -
v_gene: TRBV29-1
j_gene: TRBJ2-5
CDR3nt: TGCAGCGTCGCGACAGGGTTGGGAAAAGAGACCCAGTACTTC
CDR3aa: CSVATGLGKETQYF

d_gene: -
abundance: many
v_gene: TRBV7-3
j_gene: TRBJ2-2
CDR3nt: TGTGCCAGCAGCTTAGCGGGTTACACCGGGGAGCTGTTTTTT
CDR3aa: CASSLAGYTGELFF

d_gene: -
abundance: few
v_gene: TRBV3-1
j_gene: TRBJ2-3
CDR3nt: TGTGCCAGCAGCCAAGAATTCCCGACCACAGATACGCAGTATTTT
CDR3aa: CASSQEFPTTDTQYF

d_gene: TRBD1
abundance: few
v_gene: TRBV20-1
j_gene: TRBJ2-7
CDR3nt: TGCAGTGCTGTCGACAGGGGGACTTCCTACGAGCAGTACTTC
CDR3aa: CSAVDRGTSYEQYF

d_gene: -
abundance: -
v_gene: TRBV10-2
j_gene: TRBJ2-7
CDR3nt: TGCGCCAGCAGTGATCGAACGGGGGGCCCCTTTTTTTGGTACGAGCAGTACTTC
CDR3aa: CASSDRTGGPFFWYEQYF

d_gene: -
abundance: few
v_gene: TRBV6-1
j_gene: TRBJ2-7
CDR3nt: TGTGCCAGCAGGCCGCTTACGAGCACCCCCTACGAGCAGTACTTC
CDR3aa: CASRPLTSTPYEQYF

d_gene: TRBD2
abundance: few
v_gene: TRBV12-3/TRBV12-4
j_gene: TRBJ2-1
CDR3nt: TGTGCCAGCAGCGCGTCCCTGGGGGGGAACAATGAGCAGTTCTTC
CDR3aa: CASSASLGGNNEQFF

d_gene: -
abundance: few
v_gene: TRBV6-2/TRBV6-3
j_gene: TRBJ2-2
CDR3nt: TGTGCCAGCAGTTACTCCAAGGAGGGTAGCGGATTCACCGGGGAGCTGTTTTTT
CDR3aa: CASSYSKEGSGFTGELFF

d_gene: TRBD1
abundance: -
v_gene: TRBV10-3
j_gene: TRBJ2-5
CDR3nt: TGTGCCAGCTCTGGACAGGCGATTGAGACCCAGTACTTC
CDR3aa: CASSGQAIETQYF

d_gene: -
abundance: many
v_gene: TRBV15
j_gene: TRBJ1-5
CDR3nt: TGTGCCACCAGCAGATCCCCGGCGCAGCCCCAGCATTTT
CDR3aa: CATSRSPAQPQHF

d_gene: TRBD1
abundance: -
v_gene: TRBV5-4
j_gene: TRBJ2-2
CDR3nt: TGTGCCAGCAGCCCTGGCAGGGGGCGGAACACCGGGGAGCTGTTTTTT
CDR3aa: CASSPGRGRNTGELFF

d_gene: -
abundance: -
v_gene: TRBV24-1
j_gene: TRBJ2-5
CDR3nt: TGTGCCACCAGTGATGCGGACCGGGGGGAGACCCAGTACTTC
CDR3aa: CATSDADRGETQYF

d_gene: TRBD2
abundance: -
v_gene: TRBV5-1
j_gene: TRBJ2-5
CDR3nt: TGCGCCAGCAGTGACCGCGGGGGGCGTGAAGAGACCCAGTACTTC
CDR3aa: CASSDRGGREETQYF